The 4 T cell receptor beta chains below all came from one sample that was sequenced in a study of beta chain features in type 1 diabetes. Study-wide results and limits: Moderate but significant shortening of TCRB CDR3s was recorded in all four CD4+ subsets from Type 1 diabetes patients.

No antigen has been identified for these receptors. Of the isolated RNA, all was reverse transcribed, and so the sequenced material was expressed TCRB transcripts. Assay used: immunoSEQ multiplex PCR; TCRdb lists only in-frame clones, some missing. In the table there are 130,000 or so clones, 9% of which are singletons. The sequenced sample was central memory CD4+ T cells from blood. These receptors were taken from a man aged 25-40 years with type 1 diabetes.

The chain uses TRBV2 and TRBJ1-1, with D uncertain. Trimming pared 6 bases from V and 5 bases from J, leaving 7 bases between. CDR3 size: 11 residues. CDR1 and CDR2 from the germline V gene are SNHLY and FYNNEI. This CDR3 is CASRGRTEAFF. The CDR3 DNA sequence: TGTGCCAGCAGAGGGAGAACTGAAGCTTTCTTT.

The chain joins TRBV7-3 to TRBJ1-4; TRBD1 is a possible D gene (6 bases). Germline CDR1 SGHTA, CDR2 FQGTGA. This CDR3 spans 18 amino acids. Trimming left V 4 bases short and J 0 bases short, with 18 bases between. DNA for the CDR3: TGTGCCAGCAGCTCGACCTTTCGGGACACGCCAACTAATGAAAAACTGTTTTTT. The encoded protein is CASSSTFRDTPTNEKLFF.

This chain connects TRBV25-1 to TRBJ1-1, with D perhaps matching TRBD1 (6 bases). The CDR3 consists of 11 residues. The V end lost 4 bases, the J end lost 7 bases, and 7 bases lay between the germline ends. Per the germline V gene, CDR1 is MGHDK and CDR2 is SYGVNS. CDR3 in amino acids: CASSVGGEAFF. As DNA, the CDR3 is TGTGCCAGCAGTGTAGGGGGTGAAGCTTTCTTT.

The DNA of the CDR3 is TGTGCCAGCAGCCAAGATTGGAGAATAGCGGGGGGAATAGGCGGGGAGCTGTTTTTT. Protein product: CASSQDWRIAGGIGGELFF. The rearrangement links TRBV4-2 to TRBJ2-2, with 10 bases matching TRBD2. With 0 bases clipped from V and 7 bases from J, the junction kept 14 bases outside the gene matches. The CDR3 loop spans 19 amino acids. The germline V gene has CDR1 LGHNA and CDR2 YNFKEQ.